These 27 T cell receptor beta chains were all obtained from the same sample, sequenced in a study of blood T cell repertoires in COVID-19. Using immunoSEQ multiplex PCR, the repertoire was profiled, and TCRdb retains in-frame clones only, with some absent. Here the sample spans about 270,000 clones, approximately 92% being singletons. The sample was PBMCs or T cells enriched from blood (not recorded which). The receptors were sampled from a young woman who had recovered from COVID-19.

The V and J genes are TRBV5-1 and TRBJ1-3; 8 bases align to TRBD1. V shed 0 bases, J shed 2 bases, and the junction held 4 bases outside the gene matches. This CDR3 is 16 amino acids long. The germline CDR1 and CDR2 sequences are SGHRS and YFSETQ. CDR3 residues: CASSLGPTGAGNTIYF. The DNA of the CDR3 is TGCGCCAGCAGCTTGGGTCCGACAGGGGCTGGAAACACCATATATTTT.

This chain uses TRBV29-1 with TRBJ1-2; D call uncertain. Trimming cost V 0 bases and J 7 bases, with 9 bases left between them. Germline lookup yields CDR1 SQVTM and CDR2 ANQGSEA. The CDR3 loop spans 12 amino acids. The CDR3 protein is CSVEDREPGYTF. The CDR3 DNA sequence: TGCAGCGTTGAAGATCGGGAACCTGGCTACACCTTC.

For the CDR3, the DNA is TGTGCCAGCAGCTTAGACAGAGCCTGGGGAAACACCATATATTTT. Encoded protein: CASSLDRAWGNTIYF. The rearrangement joins TRBV7-2 to TRBJ1-3; D is unclear. There are 15 residues in the CDR3. Looked up from germline, CDR1 is SGHTA and CDR2 is FQGNSA. Trimming took 1 base from V and 4 from J, leaving 11 bases between them.

This chain links TRBV6-5 with TRBJ2-3; D is unresolved. The V end lost 0 bases, the J end lost 2 bases, and 6 bases lay between the germline ends. This CDR3 region has 14 residues. In germline, CDR1 is MNHEY, CDR2 SVGAGI. In nucleotides, the CDR3 is TGTGCCAGCAGTTACTCTCCCCTCACAGATACGCAGTATTTT. Residues: CASSYSPLTDTQYF.

This clone was observed a single time. The chain carries TRBV10-2 and TRBJ2-3, with 7 bases identical to TRBD2. This CDR3 region has 13 residues. The trim removed 11 bases at V and 2 bases at J, leaving 7 bases unmatched. Germline-derived CDR1 and CDR2 are WSHSY and SAAADI. CDR3 in amino acids: CAGGVGLTDTQYF. In DNA form, the CDR3 reads TGCGCCGGGGGGGTAGGGCTCACAGATACGCAGTATTTT.

The rearrangement links TRBV5-1 to TRBJ2-7, with a weak D call TRBD1 (5 bases). This CDR3 is built from 14 residues. V shed 2 bases and J shed 0 bases, with 9 bases lying between them. Germline CDR1 SGHRS, CDR2 YFSETQ. As DNA, the CDR3 is TGCGCCAGCAGCTTTCGGCAGGGCTCCTACGAGCAGTACTTC. Amino acid sequence: CASSFRQGSYEQYF.

The chain joins TRBV24-1 to TRBJ2-3; D is possibly TRBD2 (6 bases). Germline V gene sequence: CDR1 KGHDR, CDR2 SFDVKD. The CDR3 is 17 amino acids. The V end lost 6 bases, the J end lost 0 bases, and 18 bases lay between the germline ends. The CDR3 coding sequence is TGTGCCACCAGTCAAAAGACTAGGATCGACAGCACAGATACGCAGTATTTT. Translation: CATSQKTRIDSTDTQYF.

This rearrangement joins TRBV7-2 to TRBJ2-3, with D possibly being TRBD2 (7 bases). Trimming removed 2 bases from V and 0 bases from J, with 12 bases in between. CDR1 and CDR2 from the germline V gene are SGHTA and FQGNSA. The CDR3 extends over 16 amino acids. The CDR3 spells CASSLIGGPSTDTQYF. As DNA, the CDR3 is TGTGCCAGCAGCTTAATCGGGGGGCCGAGCACAGATACGCAGTATTTT.

The rearrangement uses TRBV7-9 and TRBJ1-3; no firm D call. This CDR3 is 16 amino acids long. Germline-derived CDR1 and CDR2 are SEHNR and FQNEAQ (reference sequence). V lost 1 base and J 0 bases, leaving 10 bases between the germline ends. Here the CDR3 reads CASSLVVASSGNTIYF. Here the CDR3 DNA reads TGTGCCAGCAGCTTAGTAGTCGCCTCCTCTGGAAACACCATATATTTT.

This clone was detected once. This chain uses TRBV18 with TRBJ2-1, with a tentative D call TRBD2 (6 bases). The CDR3 length is 16 residues. Looked up from germline, CDR1 is KGHSH and CDR2 is LQKENI. V lost 0 bases to trimming and J lost 6 bases, with 15 bases between them. DNA for the CDR3: TGTGCCAGCTCACCACCCGGACTCGCCGGGAGCAATGAGCAGTTCTTC. It yields the protein CASSPPGLAGSNEQFF.

J is TRBJ2-1 and V is TRBV11-3; 8 positions agree with TRBD2. Unmatched junction bases numbered 4, after V lost 0 bases and J lost 9 bases. The V gene's germline CDR1 is SGHNT and CDR2 YENEEA. The CDR3 runs to 14 residues. The CDR3 DNA reads as TGTGCCAGCAGCTTAGAGGGACTAGGGGGTGAGCAGTTCTTC. Translating gives CASSLEGLGGEQFF.

This chain connects TRBV11-2 to TRBJ2-7, with TRBD1 identical over 8 bases. Looked up from germline, CDR1 is SGHAT and CDR2 is FQNNGV. V gave up 5 bases and J gave up 2 bases; unmatched junction bases: 14. The CDR3 is 17 amino acids. CDR3 DNA: TGTGCCAGCAGCGCCCGGACAGGGTCGGGTTTTCCCTACGAGCAGTACTTC. This translates into CASSARTGSGFPYEQYF.

The chain recombines TRBV6-5 with TRBJ2-7, with D possibly matching TRBD2 (6 bases). Germline values: CDR1 MNHEY, CDR2 SVGAGI. The CDR3 sequence is 15 residues long. Trimming stripped 3 bases from V and 6 bases from J, with 18 bases between. CDR3 amino acids: CASSYPGRDGGEQYF. CDR3 nucleotide sequence: TGTGCCAGCAGTTATCCGGGGCGGGACGGGGGCGAGCAGTACTTC.

The chain is built from TRBV7-2 and TRBJ2-3; TRBD2 matches at 9 bases. Germline loops: CDR1 SGHTA, CDR2 FQGNSA. The ends lost 5 bases at V and 1 base at J; junction bases unmatched: 7. This CDR3 region has 16 residues. Here the CDR3 DNA reads TGTGCCAGCAGCGTGCTAGCGGGGTCCGGCACAGATACGCAGTATTTT. It is translated as CASSVLAGSGTDTQYF.

This chain links TRBV25-1 with TRBJ1-4; D is ambiguous. The germline V gene has CDR1 MGHDK and CDR2 SYGVNS. This CDR3 has 15 amino acids. The V end was cut by 4 bases, the J end by 5 bases, with 14 bases between. In nucleotides, the CDR3 is TGTGCCAGCAGTGCTGGGAGCGGCTGGAATGAAAAACTGTTTTTT. Its translation: CASSAGSGWNEKLFF.

J is TRBJ2-5 and V is TRBV30; possible D gene TRBD1, 6 bases. Germline CDR1 is GTSNPN and CDR2 is SVGIG (reference sequence). This CDR3 contains 13 residues. V was trimmed by 5 bases and J by 5 bases, leaving 15 bases between them. The CDR3 sequence: CAWEGGFGETQYF. For the CDR3, the DNA is TGTGCCTGGGAAGGGGGATTCGGCGAGACCCAGTACTTC.

The chain links TRBV6-5 to TRBJ2-1; no reliable D call. Trimming took off 8 bases at V and 4 bases at J, with 12 bases between the two ends. Germline values: CDR1 MNHEY, CDR2 SVGAGI. CDR3 size: 13 residues. The CDR3 sequence: CASCLVQYNEQFF. As DNA, the CDR3 is TGTGCCAGCTGTCTAGTTCAGTACAATGAGCAGTTCTTC.

The V gene is TRBV19, the J gene TRBJ2-6; 7 nucleotides match TRBD1. V lost 3 bases and J lost 0; bases outside the gene matches: 2. Per the germline V gene, CDR1 is LNHDA and CDR2 is SQIVND (reference sequence). The CDR3 runs 16 residues. The CDR3 reads CASSIRGSSGANVLTF. In DNA form, the CDR3 reads TGTGCCAGTAGTATCAGGGGGAGCTCTGGGGCCAACGTCCTGACTTTC.

The chain has TRBV28 and TRBJ1-5; 9 bases align to TRBD1. Germline V lookup: CDR1 MDHEN, CDR2 SYDVKM. There are 15 residues in the CDR3. Unmatched junction bases numbered 6, after V lost 7 bases and J lost 2 bases. In DNA, the CDR3 is TGTGCCAGCACTAAGGGGGACAGGGGCAATCAGCCCCAGCATTTT. It specifies CASTKGDRGNQPQHF.

DNA for the CDR3: TGTGCCAGCAGTTCCGAGGGGGCAAGAGGCTATGGCTACACCTTC. Translated: CASSSEGARGYGYTF. This chain connects TRBV6-4 to TRBJ1-2; 7 bases are a match to TRBD1. With 5 bases clipped from V and 4 bases from J, the junction kept 10 bases outside the gene matches. The CDR3 is made up of 15 amino acids. Germline V gives CDR1 MRHNA, CDR2 SNTAGT.

The chain uses TRBV5-1 and TRBJ2-1; 12 bases agree with TRBD1. CDR1 is SGHRS and CDR2 is YFSETQ in the germline V gene. This CDR3 region has 16 residues. V shed 0 bases and J 12 bases; nucleotides not matched to a gene: 10. CDR3 residues: CASSLASGTGGFLQFF. The CDR3 DNA sequence: TGCGCCAGCAGCTTGGCTTCCGGGACAGGGGGCTTCCTGCAGTTCTTC.

V usage is TRBV5-4 and J usage is TRBJ1-4; perhaps TRBD1 as D (5 bases). The germline V and J ends were trimmed by 2 bases and 8 bases, with 16 bases remaining between them. The CDR3 has 15 residues. CDR1 is SGHNT, CDR2 YYREEE, per germline (reference sequence). CDR3 nucleotide sequence: TGTGCCAGCAGCTTCATGAGTCAGGGAGGCGAAAAACTGTTTTTT. Translation gives CASSFMSQGGEKLFF.

The chain joins TRBV7-9 to TRBJ2-7; 9 bases align to TRBD2. V lost 2 bases, J lost 3 bases, and 5 bases stayed unmatched. Germline V CDR1 and CDR2: SEHNR, FQNEAQ (reference sequence). There are 15 residues in the CDR3. The DNA for the CDR3 is TGTGCCAGCAGCTTAATGGCTAGCGGGGACTACGAGCAGTACTTC. Protein: CASSLMASGDYEQYF.

This clone was recorded only once. The chain uses TRBV18 and TRBJ2-3, with a weak D call TRBD1 (6 bases). The ends were cut back, 6 bases at V and 3 bases at J, with 19 bases in the middle. Germline V gene lookup returns CDR1 KGHSH and CDR2 LQKENI. The CDR3 has 16 amino acids. Here the CDR3 DNA reads TGTGCCAGCTCCTCGCTGGGGCAGGGGAGAACAGATACGCAGTATTTT. Protein sequence: CASSSLGQGRTDTQYF.

This clone occurred once. This sequence joins TRBV2 and TRBJ2-7; tentatively, D is TRBD1 (5 bases). The CDR3 sequence is 12 residues long. Between the trimmed V and J ends, which lost 11 bases and 0 bases, there was a span of 11 bases. Germline loops: CDR1 SNHLY, CDR2 FYNNEI. CDR3 sequence reads: CAGADSSYEQYF. For the CDR3, the DNA is TGTGCCGGAGCTGACAGCTCCTACGAGCAGTACTTC.

V gene TRBV11-2 combines with J gene TRBJ2-4, with unresolved D. Trimming removed 1 base from V and 0 bases from J, with 7 bases in between. The CDR3 runs 15 residues. Germline values: CDR1 SGHAT, CDR2 FQNNGV. The CDR3: CASSLGALAKNIQYF. As DNA, the CDR3 is TGTGCCAGCAGCTTAGGGGCCCTAGCCAAAAACATTCAGTACTTC.

The gene calls are TRBV18 and TRBJ1-2; 9 bases agree with TRBD1. Looked up from germline, CDR1 is KGHSH and CDR2 is LQKENI. The CDR3 is 14 amino acids. J gave up 9 bases and V 1 base, and 6 bases lay outside the gene matches. CDR3 sequence reads: CASSPRTGDRSYTF. Written as DNA, the CDR3 is TGTGCCAGCTCACCACGGACAGGGGATCGGAGCTACACCTTC.